This passage covers 19 T cell receptor beta chains from one sample sequenced in a study of T cell responses to AZD1222 COVID-19 vaccine. Repertoires were generated with immunoSEQ multiplex PCR, while TCRdb's copy carries only in-frame clones and drops some. The sample includes 95,000 to 150,000 clones, around 92% of them seen just once. The sequenced sample was peripheral blood, obtained on day 0 of AZD1222 vaccination. All receptors come from an adult in good health.

The rearrangement joins TRBV2 to TRBJ2-4; D perhaps matches TRBD1 (6 bases). There are 11 residues in the CDR3. V was shortened by 7 bases and J by 9 bases, with 10 bases between the two germline ends. The germline V gene has CDR1 SNHLY and CDR2 FYNNEI. The CDR3 here is CASTQGGIQYF. CDR3 bases: TGTGCCAGCACCCAAGGGGGCATTCAGTACTTC.

The chain recombines TRBV4-2 with TRBJ2-7, with D possibly matching TRBD1 (5 bases). CDR1 and CDR2 from the germline V gene are LGHNA and YNFKEQ. The CDR3 extends over 14 amino acids. Trimming stripped 0 bases from V and 9 bases from J, with 15 bases between. The CDR3 loop reads CASSQDRQGRGQYF. The CDR3 DNA is TGTGCCAGCAGCCAAGACCGGCAGGGAAGGGGGCAGTACTTC.

This chain uses TRBV6-5 with TRBJ2-3, with D perhaps matching TRBD1 (6 bases). Germline V CDR1 and CDR2: MNHEY, SVGAGI. Deletions cut 6 bases from V and 6 bases from J, with 19 bases between. The CDR3 is 15 amino acids. The CDR3 loop reads CASSPQGMRIDTQYF. As DNA, the CDR3 is TGTGCCAGCAGCCCACAGGGTATGAGGATCGATACGCAGTATTTT.

The chain carries TRBV28 and TRBJ1-1, with 8 positions matching TRBD1. This CDR3 spans 14 amino acids. The J segment lost 4 bases and the V segment lost 2 bases, leaving 3 bases of the junction unmatched. Germline V CDR1 and CDR2: MDHEN, SYDVKM. CDR3 coding DNA: TGTGCCAGCAGTTTAGGACAGGGCGGCACTGAAGCTTTCTTT. Translation: CASSLGQGGTEAFF.

This chain connects TRBV20-1 to TRBJ1-4; D is perhaps TRBD1 (5 bases). Germline V CDR1 and CDR2: DFQATT, SNEGSKA (reference sequence). Trimming cost V 3 bases and J 4 bases, with 15 bases left between them. There are 15 residues in the CDR3. This CDR3 is CSASDVGQGNEKLFF. The DNA for the CDR3 is TGCAGTGCTAGTGACGTAGGGCAGGGTAATGAAAAACTGTTTTTT.

This clone was found a few times. The chain has TRBV4-2 and TRBJ1-5, with D possibly matching TRBD1 (5 bases). The CDR3 length is 18 residues. The germline gives CDR1 LGHNA, CDR2 YNFKEQ. The V and J ends lost 0 bases and 5 bases respectively, with 20 bases between them. CDR3 bases: TGTGCCAGCAGCCAAGATCTCATGGGACCCAGCCTGTATCAGCCCCAGCATTTT. It codes for CASSQDLMGPSLYQPQHF.

The chain uses TRBV10-3 and TRBJ1-1; 8 bases are shared with TRBD1. The ends lost 5 bases at V and 10 bases at J; junction bases unmatched: 9. The CDR3 consists of 13 residues. Germline V gene data show CDR1 as ENHRY and CDR2 as SYGVKD. DNA for the CDR3: TGTGCCATCAGTAGCGAGACAGGGGCATCAGCTTTCTTT. It encodes CAISSETGASAFF.

The chain has TRBV11-2 and TRBJ2-1, with 13 bases fitting TRBD2. Germline V gives CDR1 SGHAT, CDR2 FQNNGV. CDR3 length equals 16 residues. Trimming at V came to 2 bases and at J to 9 bases, leaving 7 bases not matched to a gene. DNA for the CDR3: TGTGCCAGCAGCTTATTAGGACTAGCGGGAGTGGGTGAGCAGTTCTTC. The encoded protein is CASSLLGLAGVGEQFF.

The V gene is TRBV5-1, the J gene TRBJ1-3; no definite D call. V lost 1 base and J 0 bases, leaving 8 bases between the germline ends. The CDR3 runs 15 residues. CDR1 is SGHRS and CDR2 is YFSETQ in the germline V gene. Written as DNA, the CDR3 is TGCGCCAGCAGCTTGTCCACGCGCTCTGGAAACACCATATATTTT. Translating gives CASSLSTRSGNTIYF.

The chain carries TRBV7-2 and TRBJ2-1; 7 positions match TRBD2. J lost 4 bases, V lost 1 base, and 7 bases had no gene match. The germline gives CDR1 SGHTA, CDR2 FQGNSA. This CDR3 is built from 16 residues. The CDR3 DNA sequence: TGTGCCAGCAGCTTAGTTGCGGGAGTTGGTTACAATGAGCAGTTCTTC. Translated: CASSLVAGVGYNEQFF.

This chain joins TRBV28 and TRBJ1-6; D is unresolved. CDR1 and CDR2 (germline): MDHEN, SYDVKM. The CDR3 totals 13 residues. Trimming pared 10 bases from V and 0 bases from J, leaving 7 bases between. CDR3 loop: CATWSSYNSPLHF. The CDR3 DNA reads as TGTGCCACGTGGAGCTCCTATAATTCACCCCTCCACTTT.

In its sample, this clone was seen once. This chain connects TRBV27 to TRBJ1-1; the match to TRBD1 covers 8 bases. V lost 7 bases and J lost 2; bases outside the gene matches: 6. Germline loops: CDR1 MNHEY, CDR2 SMNVEV (reference sequence). This CDR3 region has 14 residues. CDR3 nucleotides: TGTGCCAGCATCTCGGACAGGGCAAACACTGAAGCTTTCTTT. Amino acids: CASISDRANTEAFF.

V and J are TRBV7-3 and TRBJ1-2; D may be TRBD1 (5 bases). From germline, CDR1 is SGHTA and CDR2 FQGTGA. V lost 8 bases and J lost 8, with 12 bases in between. This CDR3 has 11 residues. The CDR3 sequence: CASGQGSGYTF. As DNA, the CDR3 is TGTGCCAGCGGGCAGGGCAGCGGCTACACCTTC.

This chain links TRBV3-1 (or the pseudogene TRBV3-2) with TRBJ1-1, with D unresolved. Germline CDR1 reads LGHDT; CDR2 reads YNNKEL (reference sequence). Trimming cost V 3 bases and J 1 base, with 9 bases left between them. The CDR3 extends over 14 amino acids. In nucleotides, the CDR3 is TGTGCCAGCAGCCACTGGGGTAAGAACACTGAAGCTTTCTTT. Its protein product is CASSHWGKNTEAFF.

The rearrangement uses TRBV24-1 and TRBJ1-4; D uncertain. Trimming took 8 bases from V and 6 from J, leaving 15 bases between them. Per the germline V gene, CDR1 is KGHDR and CDR2 is SFDVKD. The CDR3 contains 14 residues. Here the CDR3 DNA reads TGTGCCACCAATCGGGCCCTACGGGATGAAAAACTGTTTTTT. It yields the protein CATNRALRDEKLFF.

The chain uses TRBV7-8 and TRBJ2-3; 7 bases are a match to TRBD1. The CDR3 covers 19 residues. Germline V CDR1 and CDR2: SGHVS, FQNEAQ. Unmatched junction bases numbered 17, after V lost 5 bases and J lost 0 bases. The CDR3 DNA follows: TGTGCCAGCAGCCGGTCAAGATGGACAGGACAGATAAGCACAGATACGCAGTATTTT. Protein: CASSRSRWTGQISTDTQYF.

In the case of this clone: No DNA is shown, since the ends of the CDR3 on it are uncertain; the CDR3 is the one TCRdb lists. The CDR3: CASSILGDNEQFF. This rearrangement joins TRBV6-5 to TRBJ2-1. Germline V gives CDR1 MNHEY, CDR2 SVGAGI. The CDR3 is 13 residues long, ends included.

The rearrangement uses TRBV30 and TRBJ1-6; D is unclear. Germline values: CDR1 GTSNPN, CDR2 SVGIG (reference sequence). V was trimmed by 1 base and J by 9 bases, leaving 13 bases between them. CDR3 size: 14 residues. The CDR3 reads CAWSGGYGSSPLHF. The CDR3 DNA is TGTGCCTGGAGTGGGGGATACGGGTCTTCACCCCTCCACTTT.

The chain recombines TRBV5-1 with TRBJ2-7; D might be TRBD2 (6 bases). CDR1 is SGHRS and CDR2 is YFSETQ in the germline V gene. V was pared by 4 bases and J by 2 bases, with 13 bases between. The CDR3 loop spans 14 amino acids. CDR3: CASSAGLRTYEQYF. As DNA, the CDR3 is TGCGCCAGCAGCGCGGGACTTAGGACCTACGAGCAGTACTTC.